Below are 11 T cell receptor beta chains sequenced from a single sample in a study of blood T cell repertoires in COVID-19. The data were produced by immunoSEQ multiplex PCR, yet TCRdb's version contains in-frame clones alone and is incomplete. The table includes 350,000 to 400,000 clones, roughly 89% detected once. Sequences were obtained from PBMCs or T cells enriched from blood (not recorded which). The origin of the receptors is a woman in her 30s who had recovered from COVID-19.

The chain carries TRBV4-2 and TRBJ2-1, with 13 bases identical to TRBD2. The CDR3 runs 14 residues. Germline CDR1 reads LGHNA; CDR2 reads YNFKEQ. J gave up 7 bases and V 3 bases, and 0 bases lay outside the gene matches. The CDR3 DNA follows: TGTGCCAGCAGCCAGGGACTAGCGGGGAATGAGCAGTTCTTC. This gives the protein CASSQGLAGNEQFF.

The V call is TRBV29-1, the J call TRBJ2-1; 11 bases map to TRBD2. CDR1 SQVTM and CDR2 ANQGSEA come from the germline V gene. The CDR3 length is 14 residues. The V segment lost 7 bases and the J segment 4 bases; nucleotides outside the gene matches: 6. This CDR3 is CSAGLAGLYNEQFF. The CDR3 DNA sequence: TGCAGCGCCGGACTAGCGGGTCTGTACAATGAGCAGTTCTTC.

The rearrangement uses TRBV3-1 (or the pseudogene TRBV3-2) and TRBJ1-6; no clear D gene. The V gene lost 1 base and the J gene lost 8 bases, with 9 bases spanning the gap. The CDR3 spans 14 residues. Germline V lookup: CDR1 LGHDT, CDR2 YNNKEL (reference sequence). The CDR3: CASSQVGEHSPLHF. CDR3 sequence (DNA): TGTGCCAGCAGCCAAGTTGGAGAGCATTCACCCCTCCACTTT.

V and J are TRBV3-1 (or the pseudogene TRBV3-2) and TRBJ1-6, with D possibly matching TRBD1 (5 bases). The CDR3 loop spans 15 amino acids. In germline, CDR1 is LGHDT, CDR2 YNNKEL (reference sequence). Deletions cut 3 bases from V and 7 bases from J, with 13 bases between. The CDR3 sequence: CASSHDGGKNSPLHF. In DNA, the CDR3 is TGTGCCAGCAGCCACGACGGGGGAAAAAATTCACCCCTCCACTTT.

V gene TRBV7-3 combines with J gene TRBJ1-2; D is unresolved. This CDR3 spans 15 amino acids. V was cut by 0 bases and J by 7 bases, with 15 bases left in between. The germline gives CDR1 SGHTA, CDR2 FQGTGA. The CDR3 here is CASSLTRVVKSGYTF. In DNA, the CDR3 is TGTGCCAGCAGCTTAACGAGGGTGGTTAAGAGTGGCTACACCTTC.

The gene calls are TRBV18 and TRBJ2-3, with 13 positions matching TRBD2. The junction had 10 bases not matched to a gene; V was cut back by 8 bases and J by 2 bases. Germline CDR1 reads KGHSH; CDR2 reads LQKENI. The CDR3 runs 17 residues. The CDR3, as DNA: TGTGCCAGCCAACAGGGACTAGCGGGAACTAACACAGATACGCAGTATTTT. It specifies CASQQGLAGTNTDTQYF.

The chain carries TRBV21-1 and TRBJ2-1; TRBD1 was called by the table and not checked on the DNA. TRBV21-1 is termed a pseudogene. The CDR3 has 16 amino acids. DNA for the CDR3: TGTGCCAGCAGCATCCCGACAGGGCCAACCTACAATGAGCAGTTCTTC. It specifies CASSIPTGPTYNEQFF.

The DNA for the CDR3 is TGTGCCAGCAGCTTGTGGGCAACCTACGAGCAGTACTTC. Its protein product is CASSLWATYEQYF. This chain links TRBV5-4 with TRBJ2-7; D gene ambiguous. Germline lookup yields CDR1 SGHNT and CDR2 YYREEE (reference sequence). V was pared by 1 base and J by 2 bases, with 7 bases between. The CDR3 runs 13 residues. Full variable domain (remainder filled in from reference TRBV5-4 and TRBJ2-7): ETGVTQSPTHLIKTRGQQVTLRCSSQSGHNTVSWYQQALGQGPQFIFQYYREEENGRGNFPPRFSGLQFPNYSSELNVNALELDDSALYLCASSLWATYEQYFGPGTRLTVT.

The chain carries TRBV7-9 and TRBJ2-5; 14 bases line up with TRBD2. The CDR3 consists of 16 residues. J was trimmed by 5 bases and V by 5 bases; bases with no gene match: 7. Germline V gene data show CDR1 as SEHNR and CDR2 as FQNEAQ (reference sequence). The CDR3 loop is CASSPHGLAGGETQYF. CDR3 in DNA: TGTGCCAGCAGCCCCCATGGACTAGCGGGAGGTGAGACCCAGTACTTC.

The chain recombines TRBV5-4 with TRBJ2-7; perhaps TRBD1 as D (6 bases). This CDR3 contains 14 residues. With 4 bases removed from V and 7 bases from J, the gap between germline ends came to 18 bases. CDR1 and CDR2 (germline): SGHNT, YYREEE (reference sequence). In nucleotides, the CDR3 is TGTGCCAGCAGCCAGGGACAAAACCGGCGGGAGCAGTACTTC. Translated, it gives CASSQGQNRREQYF.

The J gene is TRBJ1-2, the V gene TRBV7-9; tentative D call: TRBD1 (5 bases). The V gene's germline CDR1 is SEHNR and CDR2 FQNEAQ (reference sequence). V lost 10 bases and J 13 bases, leaving 22 bases between the germline ends. The CDR3 has 12 amino acids. CDR3: CATSITEQVGTF. CDR3 bases: TGTGCCACCTCTATAACGGAACAGGTGGGCACCTTC.